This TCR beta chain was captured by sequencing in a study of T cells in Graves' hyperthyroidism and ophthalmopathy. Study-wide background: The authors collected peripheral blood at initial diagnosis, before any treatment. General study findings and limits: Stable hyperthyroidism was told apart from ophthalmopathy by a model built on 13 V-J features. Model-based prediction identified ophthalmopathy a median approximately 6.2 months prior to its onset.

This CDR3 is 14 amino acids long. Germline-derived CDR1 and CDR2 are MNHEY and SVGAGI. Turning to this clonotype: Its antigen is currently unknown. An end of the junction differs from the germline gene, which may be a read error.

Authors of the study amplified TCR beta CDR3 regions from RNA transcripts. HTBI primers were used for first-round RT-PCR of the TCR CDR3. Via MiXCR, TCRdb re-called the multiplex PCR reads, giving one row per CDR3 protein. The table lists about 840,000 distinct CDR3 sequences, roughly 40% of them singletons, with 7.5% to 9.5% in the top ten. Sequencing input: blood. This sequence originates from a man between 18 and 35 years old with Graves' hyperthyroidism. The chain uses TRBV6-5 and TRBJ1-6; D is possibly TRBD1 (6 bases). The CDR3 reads CAISYRTENSPLHF. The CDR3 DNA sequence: TGTGCCATCAGTTACCGGACAGAAAATTCACCCCTCCACTTT.